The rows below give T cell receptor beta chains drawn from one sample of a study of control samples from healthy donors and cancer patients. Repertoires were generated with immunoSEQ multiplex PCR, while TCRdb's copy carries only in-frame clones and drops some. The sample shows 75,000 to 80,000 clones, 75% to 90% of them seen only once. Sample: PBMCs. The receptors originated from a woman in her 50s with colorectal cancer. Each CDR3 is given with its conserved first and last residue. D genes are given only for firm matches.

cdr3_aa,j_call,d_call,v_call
CAWSVDGGEPQHF,TRBJ1-5,-,TRBV30
CASTVGKLEAFF,TRBJ1-1,-,TRBV7-9
CASSTWDRVHQPQHF,TRBJ1-5,TRBD1,TRBV5-6
CASSLVGGPNTEAFF,TRBJ1-1,-,TRBV5-1
CASSLTDAGENTGELFF,TRBJ2-2,-,TRBV7-9
CASSFLSGANADTQYF,TRBJ2-3,TRBD2,TRBV7-9
CASSYSGGLEAFF,TRBJ1-1,-,TRBV6-2/TRBV6-3
CAWSVRGTGGSPPLHF,TRBJ1-6,TRBD1,TRBV30
CATSDPGPGNTGELFF,TRBJ2-2,-,TRBV24-1
CASRRRTGKENNEQFF,TRBJ2-1,-,TRBV19
CASSLGGKSNQPQHF,TRBJ1-5,-,TRBV5-1
CASSPAGWETQYF,TRBJ2-5,-,TRBV7-3
CASSSGLLGGELFF,TRBJ2-2,-,TRBV7-3
CASSPSVGEAFF,TRBJ1-1,-,TRBV7-2
CASSPDGNTIYF,TRBJ1-3,-,TRBV7-3
CASSLGGRVNEQFF,TRBJ2-1,-,TRBV7-8
CASSVWEGIPGELFF,TRBJ2-2,TRBD2,TRBV9
CASSQDSFPTGFGVDTDTQYF,TRBJ2-3,TRBD1,TRBV14
CASSVGGATNYGYTF,TRBJ1-2,-,TRBV9
CASSRGSGGTDTQYF,TRBJ2-3,TRBD2,TRBV9
CASTLSTGSWTGELFF,TRBJ2-2,-,TRBV19
CASSSLAGGTGELFF,TRBJ2-2,TRBD2,TRBV19
CASGSPPNGYTF,TRBJ1-2,-,TRBV12-5
CASRGTGGTEAFF,TRBJ1-1,TRBD1,TRBV5-1
CASTILQGAGNTIYF,TRBJ1-3,-,TRBV2
CASSRKGTGDNGYTF,TRBJ1-2,TRBD1,TRBV3-1/TRBV3-2
CASSQVRDRGWNGYTF,TRBJ1-2,TRBD1,TRBV4-3
CASSNGGGNEQFF,TRBJ2-1,TRBD2,TRBV12-3/TRBV12-4
CASSLVGTEASPGNTIYF,TRBJ1-3,-,TRBV5-1
CADNSLSGDYSNQPQHF,TRBJ1-5,-,TRBV27
CASSRQGGDVAFF,TRBJ1-1,TRBD1,TRBV19
CASSFAGGFATNEKLFF,TRBJ1-4,-,TRBV5-1
CASTAGQGYNSPLHF,TRBJ1-6,TRBD1,TRBV2
CASRGGSEKLFF,TRBJ1-4,-,TRBV2
CASSSTTRLETQYF,TRBJ2-5,-,TRBV6-6
CASSLVGGNYGYTF,TRBJ1-2,-,TRBV7-9
CASSHLTGNTEAFF,TRBJ1-1,-,TRBV14
CASSPLAGGVTGELFF,TRBJ2-2,TRBD2,TRBV7-9
CASSLATSGGRETQYF,TRBJ2-5,TRBD2,TRBV5-1
CAGSPSGGRGTGELFF,TRBJ2-2,TRBD2,TRBV7-3
CASIKDRGTTEAFF,TRBJ1-1,TRBD1,TRBV19
CASSLEGKLQETQYF,TRBJ2-5,-,TRBV11-3
CASSQGFYKKTQYF,TRBJ2-5,-,TRBV14
CASSATFIAGQPQHF,TRBJ1-5,-,TRBV2
CASLQAGGAFGNSPLHF,TRBJ1-6,TRBD1,TRBV5-8
CASSQGGGTGGHYGYTF,TRBJ1-2,TRBD1,TRBV3-1/TRBV3-2
CASSQGAEIAETQYF,TRBJ2-5,-,TRBV4-3
CASSQEYTNTGELFF,TRBJ2-2,-,TRBV4-3
CASSRTAAKETQYF,TRBJ2-5,-,TRBV6-5
CASGGQLNTEAFF,TRBJ1-1,-,TRBV6-5
CASSLKGQGIYNEQFF,TRBJ2-1,TRBD1,TRBV10-2
CRAGNMQETQYF,TRBJ2-5,-,TRBV29-1
CASSPGTGNTDTQYF,TRBJ2-3,TRBD1,TRBV13
CSVEREGGTGELFF,TRBJ2-2,-,TRBV29-1
CASSRTSGGGIETQYF,TRBJ2-5,TRBD2,TRBV6-2/TRBV6-3